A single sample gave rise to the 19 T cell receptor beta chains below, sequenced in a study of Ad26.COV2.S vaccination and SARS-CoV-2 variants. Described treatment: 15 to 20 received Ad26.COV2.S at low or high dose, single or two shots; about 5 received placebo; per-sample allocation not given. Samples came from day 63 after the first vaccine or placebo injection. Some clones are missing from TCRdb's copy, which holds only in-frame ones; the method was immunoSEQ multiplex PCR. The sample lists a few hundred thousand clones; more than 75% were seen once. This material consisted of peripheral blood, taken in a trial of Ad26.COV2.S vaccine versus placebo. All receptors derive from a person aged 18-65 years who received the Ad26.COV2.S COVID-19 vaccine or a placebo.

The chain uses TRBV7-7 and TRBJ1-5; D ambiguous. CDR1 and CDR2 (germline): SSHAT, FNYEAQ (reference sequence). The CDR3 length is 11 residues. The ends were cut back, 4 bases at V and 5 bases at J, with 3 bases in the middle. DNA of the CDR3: TGTGCCAGCAGCTCATATCAGCCCCAGCATTTT. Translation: CASSSYQPQHF. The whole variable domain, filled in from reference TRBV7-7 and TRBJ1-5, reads GAGVSQSPRYKVTKRGQDVTLRCDPISSHATLYWYQQALGQGPEFLTYFNYEAQPDKSGLPSDRFSAERPEGSISTLTIQRTEQRDSAMYRCASSSYQPQHFGDGTRLSIL.

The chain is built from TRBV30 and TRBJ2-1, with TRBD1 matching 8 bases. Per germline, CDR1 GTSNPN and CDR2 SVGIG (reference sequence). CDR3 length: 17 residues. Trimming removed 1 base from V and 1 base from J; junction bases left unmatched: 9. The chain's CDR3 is CAWSETGQGRSYNEQFF. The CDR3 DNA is TGTGCCTGGAGTGAAACCGGACAGGGAAGATCCTACAATGAGCAGTTCTTC. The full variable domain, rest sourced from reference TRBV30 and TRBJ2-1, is SQTIHQWPATLVQPVGSPLSLECTVEGTSNPNLYWYRQAAGRGLQLLFYSVGIGQISSEVPQNLSASRPQDRQFILSSKKLLLSDSGFYLCAWSETGQGRSYNEQFFGPGTRLTVL.

CDR3 sequence: CASSHPRTPLNTEAFF. The CDR3 DNA sequence: TGCGCCAGCAGCCACCCTCGGACGCCTCTGAACACTGAAGCTTTCTTT. The gene calls are TRBV4-1 and TRBJ1-1, with D unresolved. Germline lookup yields CDR1 MGHRA and CDR2 YSYEKL. The CDR3 sequence is 16 residues long. Trimming took 3 bases from V and 0 from J, leaving 14 bases between them.

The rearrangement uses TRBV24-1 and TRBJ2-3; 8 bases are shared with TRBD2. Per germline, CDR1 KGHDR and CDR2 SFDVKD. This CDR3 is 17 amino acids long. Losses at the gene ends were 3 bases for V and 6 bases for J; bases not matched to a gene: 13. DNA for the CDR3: TGTGCCACCAGTGATGGGCGTGGTTCGGGCGGGAGGGATACGCAGTATTTT. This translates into CATSDGRGSGGRDTQYF.

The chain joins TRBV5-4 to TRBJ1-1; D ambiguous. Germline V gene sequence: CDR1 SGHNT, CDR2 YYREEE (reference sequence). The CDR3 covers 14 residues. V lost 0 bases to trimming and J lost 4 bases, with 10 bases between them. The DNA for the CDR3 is TGTGCCAGCAGCTTGGAGCCCAGGCTCACTGAAGCTTTCTTT. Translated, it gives CASSLEPRLTEAFF.

The CDR3 region is CASSLGAISEQYF. The CDR3 DNA reads as TGTGCCAGCAGCTTAGGAGCCATCTCCGAGCAGTACTTC. The V gene is TRBV7-9, the J gene TRBJ2-7; D is undetermined. CDR1 is SEHNR, CDR2 FQNEAQ, per germline (reference sequence). This CDR3 has 13 amino acids. The germline V and J ends were trimmed by 1 base and 6 bases, with 10 bases remaining between them.

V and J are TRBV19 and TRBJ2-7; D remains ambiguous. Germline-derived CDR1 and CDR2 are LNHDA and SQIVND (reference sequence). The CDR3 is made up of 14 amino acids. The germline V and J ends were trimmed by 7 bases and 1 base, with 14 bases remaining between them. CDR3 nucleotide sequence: TGTGCCAGTAAGCCCGTTCACCGTTCCTACGAGCAGTACTTC. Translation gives CASKPVHRSYEQYF.

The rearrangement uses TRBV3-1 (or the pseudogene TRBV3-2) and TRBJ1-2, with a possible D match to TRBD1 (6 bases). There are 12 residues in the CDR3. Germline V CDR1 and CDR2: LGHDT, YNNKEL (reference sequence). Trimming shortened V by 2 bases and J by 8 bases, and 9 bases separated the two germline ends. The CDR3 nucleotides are TGTGCCAGCAGCCAACAGGGGAGAGGCTACACCTTC. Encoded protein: CASSQQGRGYTF.

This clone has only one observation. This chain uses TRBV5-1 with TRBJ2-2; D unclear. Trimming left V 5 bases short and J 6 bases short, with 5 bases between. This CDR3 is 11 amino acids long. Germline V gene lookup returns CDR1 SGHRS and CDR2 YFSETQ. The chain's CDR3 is CASSKAGELFF. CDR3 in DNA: TGCGCCAGCAGTAAGGCCGGGGAGCTGTTTTTT. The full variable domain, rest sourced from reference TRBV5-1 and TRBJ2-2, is KAGVTQTPRYLIKTRGQQVTLSCSPISGHRSVSWYQQTPGQGLQFLFEYFSETQRNKGNFPGRFSGRQFSNSRSEMNVSTLELGDSALYLCASSKAGELFFGEGSRLTVL.

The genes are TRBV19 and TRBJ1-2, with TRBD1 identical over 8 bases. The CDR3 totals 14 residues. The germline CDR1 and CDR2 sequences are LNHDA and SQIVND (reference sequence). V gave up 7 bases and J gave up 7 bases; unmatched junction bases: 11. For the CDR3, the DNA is TGTGCCAGTAAAGAGGGACAGGTTTCCCGTGGCTACACCTTC. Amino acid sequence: CASKEGQVSRGYTF.

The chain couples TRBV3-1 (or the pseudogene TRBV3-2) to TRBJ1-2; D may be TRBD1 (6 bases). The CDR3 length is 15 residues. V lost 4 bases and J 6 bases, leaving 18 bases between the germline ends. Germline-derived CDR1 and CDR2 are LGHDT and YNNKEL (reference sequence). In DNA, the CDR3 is TGTGCCAGCAGCCCTGTGGGGGGCGCGTATAATGGCTACACCTTC. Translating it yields CASSPVGGAYNGYTF.

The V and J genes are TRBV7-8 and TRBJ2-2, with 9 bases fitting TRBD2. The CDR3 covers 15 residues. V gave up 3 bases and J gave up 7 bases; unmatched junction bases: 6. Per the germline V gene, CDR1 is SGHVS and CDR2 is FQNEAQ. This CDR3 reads CASSLSGGLNGELFF. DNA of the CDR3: TGTGCCAGCAGCTTGAGCGGGGGGCTGAACGGGGAGCTGTTTTTT.

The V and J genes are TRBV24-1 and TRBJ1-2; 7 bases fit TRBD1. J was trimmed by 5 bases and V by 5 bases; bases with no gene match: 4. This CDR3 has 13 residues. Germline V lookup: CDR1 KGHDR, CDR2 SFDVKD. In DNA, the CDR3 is TGTGCCACCAGTGCCCCAGGGGGGTATGGCTACACCTTC. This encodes CATSAPGGYGYTF.

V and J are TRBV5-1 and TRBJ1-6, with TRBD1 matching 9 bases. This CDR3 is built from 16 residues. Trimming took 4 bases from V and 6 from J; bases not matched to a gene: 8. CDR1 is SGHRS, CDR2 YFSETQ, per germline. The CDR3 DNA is TGCGCCAGCAGCCAACAGGGGGCAGCGGGTAATTCACCCCTCCACTTT. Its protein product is CASSQQGAAGNSPLHF.

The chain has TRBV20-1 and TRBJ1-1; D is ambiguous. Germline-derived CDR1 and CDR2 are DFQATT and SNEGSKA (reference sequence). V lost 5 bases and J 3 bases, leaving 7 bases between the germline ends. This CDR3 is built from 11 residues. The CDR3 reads CSAEEYTEAFF. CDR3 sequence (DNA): TGCAGTGCTGAGGAGTACACTGAAGCTTTCTTT.

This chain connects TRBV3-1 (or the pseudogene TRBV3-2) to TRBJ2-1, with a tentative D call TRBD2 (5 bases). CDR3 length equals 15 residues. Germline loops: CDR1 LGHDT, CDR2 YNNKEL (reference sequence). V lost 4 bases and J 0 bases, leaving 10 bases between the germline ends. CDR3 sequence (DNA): TGTGCCAGCAGCCCAATGGGGAGCTCCTACAATGAGCAGTTCTTC. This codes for CASSPMGSSYNEQFF.

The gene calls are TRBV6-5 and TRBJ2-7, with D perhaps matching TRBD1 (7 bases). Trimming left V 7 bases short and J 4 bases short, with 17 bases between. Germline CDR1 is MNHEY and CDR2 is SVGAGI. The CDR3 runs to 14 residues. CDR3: CASTPGGRGYEQYF. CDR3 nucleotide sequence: TGTGCCAGCACCCCAGGGGGGCGCGGGTACGAGCAGTACTTC.

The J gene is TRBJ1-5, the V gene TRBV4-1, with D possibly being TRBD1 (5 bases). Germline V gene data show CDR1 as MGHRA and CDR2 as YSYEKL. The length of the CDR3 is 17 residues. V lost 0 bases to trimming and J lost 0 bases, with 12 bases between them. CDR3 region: CASSQEGPTVSNQPQHF. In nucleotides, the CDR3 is TGCGCCAGCAGCCAAGAAGGTCCGACAGTTAGCAATCAGCCCCAGCATTTT.

Here the CDR3 reads CASSPGLAITGELFF. CDR3 coding DNA: TGTGCCAGCTCACCGGGACTAGCTATCACCGGGGAGCTGTTTTTT. J is TRBJ2-2 and V is TRBV18; 9 nucleotides line up with TRBD2. CDR3 length: 15 residues. V shed 3 bases, J shed 4 bases, and the junction held 3 bases outside the gene matches. Looked up from germline, CDR1 is KGHSH and CDR2 is LQKENI. The full variable domain, its missing parts supplied by reference TRBV18 and TRBJ2-2, is NAGVMQNPRHLVRRRGQEARLRCSPMKGHSHVYWYRQLPEEGLKFMVYLQKENIIDESGMPKERFSAEFPKEGPSILRIQQVVRGDSAAYFCASSPGLAITGELFFGEGSRLTVL.